This T cell receptor beta chain is from a study of T cell responses to AZD1222 COVID-19 vaccine. Findings and limits, study-wide: Among those given AZD1222, only five or six were seropositive at baseline. Repertoire sampling occurred only after the peak T cell response. Spike regions recognized by vaccine-associated CD4 TCRs spanned the protein, led by 160-218 and 743-854. Donors were largely white British and mainly female; clonal diversity was possibly underestimated.

Comments on this clone: Its antigen is currently unknown.

The V and J ends lost 5 bases and 1 base respectively, with 15 bases between them. This CDR3 is 16 amino acids long. Germline CDR1 reads SGHNT; CDR2 reads YENEEA. Assay used: immunoSEQ multiplex PCR; TCRdb lists only in-frame clones, some missing. The table has roughly 110,000 clones, 80% to 90% seen once; the top ten hold 6.6%. Specimen: peripheral blood, collected on day 0 of AZD1222 vaccination. This sequence originates from an adult in good health. The genes are TRBV11-3 and TRBJ2-1; no clear D gene. The CDR3 loop reads CASSPPSKGSYNEQFF. The CDR3 DNA follows: TGTGCCAGCAGCCCCCCCAGCAAGGGATCCTACAATGAGCAGTTCTTC. Drawing the rest from reference TRBV11-3 and TRBJ2-1, the complete variable domain is EAGVVQSPRYKIIEKKQPVAFWCNPISGHNTLYWYLQNLGQGPELLIRYENEEAVDDSQLPKDRFSAERLKGVDSTLKIQPAELGDSAVYLCASSPPSKGSYNEQFFGPGTRLTVL.